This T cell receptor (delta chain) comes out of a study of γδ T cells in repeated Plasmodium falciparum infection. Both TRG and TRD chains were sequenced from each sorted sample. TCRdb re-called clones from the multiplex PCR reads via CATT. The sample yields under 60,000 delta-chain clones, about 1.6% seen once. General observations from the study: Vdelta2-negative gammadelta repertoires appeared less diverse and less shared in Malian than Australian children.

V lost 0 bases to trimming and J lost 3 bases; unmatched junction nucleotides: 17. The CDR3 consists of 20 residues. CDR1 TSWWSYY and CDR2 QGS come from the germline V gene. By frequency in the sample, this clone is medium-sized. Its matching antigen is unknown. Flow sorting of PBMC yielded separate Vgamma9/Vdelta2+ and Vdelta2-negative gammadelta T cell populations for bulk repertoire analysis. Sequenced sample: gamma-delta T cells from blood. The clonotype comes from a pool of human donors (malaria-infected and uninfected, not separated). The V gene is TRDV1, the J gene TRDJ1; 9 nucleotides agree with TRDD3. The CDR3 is CALGELLFPGRGGIPDKLIF. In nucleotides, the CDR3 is TGTGCTCTTGGGGAACTATTATTTCCAGGCCGGGGGGGGATACCCGATAAACTCATCTTT.